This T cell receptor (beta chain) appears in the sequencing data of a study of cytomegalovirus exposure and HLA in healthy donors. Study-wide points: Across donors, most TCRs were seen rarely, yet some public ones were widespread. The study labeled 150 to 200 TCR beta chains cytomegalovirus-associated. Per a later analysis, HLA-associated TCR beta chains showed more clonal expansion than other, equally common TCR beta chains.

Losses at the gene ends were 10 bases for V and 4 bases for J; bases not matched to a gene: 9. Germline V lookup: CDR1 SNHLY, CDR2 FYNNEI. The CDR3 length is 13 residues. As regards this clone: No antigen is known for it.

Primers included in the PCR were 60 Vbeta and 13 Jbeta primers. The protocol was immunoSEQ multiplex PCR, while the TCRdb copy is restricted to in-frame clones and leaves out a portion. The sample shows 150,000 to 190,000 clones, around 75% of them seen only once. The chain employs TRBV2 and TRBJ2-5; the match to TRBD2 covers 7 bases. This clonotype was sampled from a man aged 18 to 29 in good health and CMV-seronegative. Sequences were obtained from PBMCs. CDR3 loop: CATMGGRGETQYF. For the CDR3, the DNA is TGTGCCACGATGGGAGGGAGAGGAGAGACCCAGTACTTC.